The sequence of this T cell receptor beta chain was determined in a study of T cells in localized non-small cell lung cancer. The CDR3 loop spans 16 amino acids. In germline, CDR1 is LNHDA, CDR2 SQIVND (reference sequence). Sequencing used immunoSEQ multiplex PCR; TCRdb keeps in-frame clones, though not all of them. The table lists roughly 25,000 clones, roughly 91% of them singletons, with about 1% in the top ten. Sequenced material: peripheral blood, taken before any cancer treatment. The source of this sequence is a woman aged 35-70 years with stage I lung adenocarcinoma. The chain couples TRBV19 to TRBJ2-5; 7 bases line up with TRBD1. The J call may be faulty, since TRBJ2-7 better matches the DNA end. Here the CDR3 reads CASSPRYDRESYEQYF. CDR3 DNA sequence: TGTGCCAGTAGTCCCCGATATGACAGGGAGTCCTACGAGCAGTACTTC.